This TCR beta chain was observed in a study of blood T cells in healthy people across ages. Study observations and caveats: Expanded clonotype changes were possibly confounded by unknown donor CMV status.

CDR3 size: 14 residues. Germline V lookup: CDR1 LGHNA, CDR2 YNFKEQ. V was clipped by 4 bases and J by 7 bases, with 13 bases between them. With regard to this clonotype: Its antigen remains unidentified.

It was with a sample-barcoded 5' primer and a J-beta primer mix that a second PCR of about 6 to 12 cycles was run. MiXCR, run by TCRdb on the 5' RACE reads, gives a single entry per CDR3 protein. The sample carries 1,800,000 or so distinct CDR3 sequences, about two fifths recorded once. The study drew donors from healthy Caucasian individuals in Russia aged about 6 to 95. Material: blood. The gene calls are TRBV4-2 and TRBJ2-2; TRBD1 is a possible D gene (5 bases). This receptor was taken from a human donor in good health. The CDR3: CASSPGQGVGELFF. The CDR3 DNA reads TGTGCCAGCAGCCCAGGACAAGGGGTCGGGGAGCTGTTTTTT.